A selection of T cell receptor beta chains follows, all from one sample in a study of T cells in Graves' hyperthyroidism and ophthalmopathy. TCRdb re-called the multiplex PCR reads with MiXCR, one entry per CDR3 protein. The sample includes under 550,000 distinct CDR3 sequences, around 15% of them seen just once. What was sequenced was blood. These receptors were taken from a woman aged 18-29 years with Graves' hyperthyroidism. Both conserved end residues are part of each CDR3. A D gene is named only where the DNA matches it firmly. Size is stated for part of the rows, as once, few or many counts, or as a class when the clone is expanded.

CDR3aa: CASSLTGRANEQFF; CDR3nt: TGTGCCAGCAGCTTAACCGGAAGGGCCAATGAGCAGTTCTTC; j_gene: TRBJ2-1; abundance: many; d_gene: -; v_gene: TRBV7-3
CDR3aa: CSARSAGGGWNNQPQHF; CDR3nt: TGCAGTGCTAGATCGGCAGGGGGGGGGTGGAACAATCAGCCCCAGCATTTT; j_gene: TRBJ1-5; abundance: -; d_gene: TRBD1; v_gene: TRBV20-1
CDR3aa: CASSLDPVFGAPTEYSGDTIYF; CDR3nt: TGTGCCAGCAGCTTAGATCCGGTCTTCGGGGCCCCAACGGAGTACTCTGGAGACACCATATATTTT; j_gene: TRBJ1-3; abundance: -; d_gene: -; v_gene: TRBV7-8
CDR3aa: CASSLQGLGYTF; CDR3nt: TGTGCCAGCAGTTTACAGGGGCTCGGCTACACCTTC; j_gene: TRBJ1-2; abundance: many; d_gene: -; v_gene: TRBV28
CDR3aa: CSATPRTSTADTQYF; CDR3nt: TGCAGTGCCACTCCGCGGACTAGTACCGCAGATACGCAGTATTTT; j_gene: TRBJ2-3; abundance: many; d_gene: TRBD2; v_gene: TRBV20-1
CDR3aa: CASSLEQDTEAFF; CDR3nt: TGTGCCAGCAGCTTAGAACAAGACACTGAAGCTTTCTTT; j_gene: TRBJ1-1; abundance: many; d_gene: -; v_gene: TRBV7-2
CDR3aa: CASSRELERPYEQYF; CDR3nt: TGTGCCAGCAGCCGTGAACTAGAAAGACCCTACGAGCAGTACTTC; j_gene: TRBJ2-7; abundance: many; d_gene: -; v_gene: TRBV7-9
CDR3aa: CASSPYPRGGATEAFF; CDR3nt: TGTGCCAGCAGTCCCTACCCCCGGGGTGGGGCCACTGAAGCTTTCTTT; j_gene: TRBJ1-1; abundance: -; d_gene: -; v_gene: TRBV27
CDR3aa: CASSPGGLDEQFF; CDR3nt: TGTGCCAGCAGTCCAGGGGGCTTGGATGAGCAGTTCTTC; j_gene: TRBJ2-1; abundance: many; d_gene: TRBD1; v_gene: TRBV5-6
CDR3aa: CASDALQGGQPQHF; CDR3nt: TGTGCCAGCGATGCACTTCAGGGCGGACAGCCCCAGCATTTT; j_gene: TRBJ1-5; abundance: -; d_gene: -; v_gene: TRBV28
CDR3aa: CASRTSGMEVNEQFF; CDR3nt: TGCGCCAGCAGGACTAGCGGGATGGAAGTGAATGAGCAGTTCTTC; j_gene: TRBJ2-1; abundance: many; d_gene: TRBD2; v_gene: TRBV4-1
CDR3aa: CASSETVGGSGDTQYF; CDR3nt: TGTGCCAGCAGCGAGACCGTTGGTGGGTCAGGGGATACGCAGTATTTT; j_gene: TRBJ2-3; abundance: -; d_gene: -; v_gene: TRBV7-9
CDR3aa: CASSQGGGIGEAFF; CDR3nt: TGCGCCAGCAGCCAAGGAGGCGGGATTGGTGAAGCTTTCTTT; j_gene: TRBJ1-1; abundance: few; d_gene: -; v_gene: TRBV4-3
CDR3aa: CASSLGQGYGQYF; CDR3nt: TGTGCCAGCAGTTTAGGACAGGGCTACGGGCAGTACTTC; j_gene: TRBJ2-7; abundance: many; d_gene: TRBD1; v_gene: TRBV27
CDR3aa: CASSFAVSSYEQYF; CDR3nt: TGTGCCAGCAGTTTTGCAGTGAGCTCCTACGAGCAGTACTTC; j_gene: TRBJ2-7; abundance: many; d_gene: -; v_gene: TRBV28
CDR3aa: CAWRNAGELFF; CDR3nt: TGTGCCTGGAGAAATGCCGGGGAGCTGTTTTTT; j_gene: TRBJ2-2; abundance: few; d_gene: -; v_gene: TRBV30
CDR3aa: CAISESGGAGTGAGNTEAFF; CDR3nt: TGTGCCATCAGTGAGTCCGGGGGGGCCGGGACAGGGGCCGGGAACACTGAAGCTTTCTTT; j_gene: TRBJ1-1; abundance: few; d_gene: TRBD1; v_gene: TRBV10-3
CDR3aa: CSANRDTGGEQYF; CDR3nt: TGCAGCGCTAACCGGGACACAGGGGGCGAGCAGTACTTC; j_gene: TRBJ2-7; abundance: -; d_gene: TRBD1; v_gene: TRBV29-1
CDR3aa: CASSDRGTEAFF; CDR3nt: TGTGCCAGCAGCGACAGGGGGACTGAAGCTTTCTTT; j_gene: TRBJ1-1; abundance: many; d_gene: TRBD1; v_gene: TRBV11-2
CDR3aa: CASSLGLGHTGELFF; CDR3nt: TGTGCCAGCAGCTTAGGACTAGGGCACACCGGGGAGCTGTTTTTT; j_gene: TRBJ2-2; abundance: few; d_gene: -; v_gene: TRBV7-9
CDR3aa: CASSQGRVYGYTF; CDR3nt: TGTGCCAGCAGCCAAGGTCGGGTCTATGGCTACACCTTC; j_gene: TRBJ1-2; abundance: -; d_gene: -; v_gene: TRBV3-1
CDR3aa: CSACPDRGHEETQYF; CDR3nt: TGCAGTGCTTGCCCAGACAGGGGGCATGAAGAGACCCAGTACTTC; j_gene: TRBJ2-5; abundance: many; d_gene: TRBD1; v_gene: TRBV20-1
CDR3aa: CSAVDRESSYEQYF; CDR3nt: TGCAGTGCTGTCGACAGGGAAAGCTCCTACGAGCAGTACTTC; j_gene: TRBJ2-7; abundance: many; d_gene: TRBD1; v_gene: TRBV20-1
CDR3aa: CASTERVLSYEQYF; CDR3nt: TGTGCCAGCACAGAGCGGGTCCTATCCTACGAGCAGTACTTC; j_gene: TRBJ2-7; abundance: many; d_gene: -; v_gene: TRBV11-2
CDR3aa: CASSQDLGAGQYF; CDR3nt: TGTGCCAGCAGCCAAGATCTTGGCGCAGGCCAGTACTTC; j_gene: TRBJ2-5; abundance: many; d_gene: -; v_gene: TRBV14